This T cell receptor (beta chain) was found in a study of cytomegalovirus exposure and HLA in healthy donors. About this clone: Its antigen is as yet unknown.

The CDR3 has 15 residues. V lost 0 bases, J lost 0 bases, and 9 bases lay in between. Germline values: CDR1 SGHTS, CDR2 YDEGEE. The primer mix had 60 Vbeta and 13 Jbeta primers. TCRdb keeps only in-frame clones here, not all; method: immunoSEQ multiplex PCR. The sample carries under 130,000 clones, over 60% recorded once. Overall study results and limits: Later analysis found that TCR beta chains associated with HLA were more clonally expanded than other, equally common chains. Several of the most significant clusters appeared linked to common viral pathogens, based on a later analysis. Analyzed later, association rates of TCRs varied across HLA loci, with DRB1 most and HLA-C fewest. Some V segments could not be told apart, so they were left out, TRBV6-2 and TRBV6-3 among them.

Material: PBMCs. J is TRBJ1-1 and V is TRBV5-8; TRBD1 is a possible D gene (6 bases). This receptor was identified in a middle-aged man in good health and CMV-seropositive. The CDR3: CASSLGDRLNTEAFF. As DNA, the CDR3 is TGTGCCAGCAGCTTGGGCGACAGGCTGAACACTGAAGCTTTCTTT.